These T cell receptor beta chains were read from a single sample in a study of graft-versus-host responses after intestinal transplantation. The antigens of these receptors remain unknown. Sequencing used immunoSEQ multiplex PCR; TCRdb keeps in-frame clones, though not all of them. The sample has around 97,000 clones; 91% are singletons. The sequenced sample was unstimulated CD4+ T cells sorted from spleen or lymph node cells, obtained before transplant. These receptors were obtained from a human donor who was the organ donor for an intestinal transplant. The CDR3 runs from the conserved cysteine through the conserved F or W. Fields, in order: V gene, clone size, J gene, D gene, CDR3 DNA, CDR3 protein. A D gene is named only where the DNA matches it firmly. A clone size is listed for some rows: how often the clone was seen (once, few, many), or a class if it is expanded.

V gene: TRBV29-1
clone size: .
J gene: TRBJ2-7
D gene: .
CDR3 DNA: TGCAGCGTTGTGGGAGGGGGCTACGAGCAGTACTTC
CDR3 protein: CSVVGGGYEQYF

V gene: TRBV9
clone size: .
J gene: TRBJ2-7
D gene: .
CDR3 DNA: TGTGCCAGCAGCGTTCGGGACAACTACGAGCAGTACTTC
CDR3 protein: CASSVRDNYEQYF

V gene: TRBV5-1
clone size: .
J gene: TRBJ1-2
D gene: TRBD1
CDR3 DNA: TGCGCCAGCAGCTTGGTGGAGGGGGCCTATGGCTACACCTTC
CDR3 protein: CASSLVEGAYGYTF

V gene: TRBV4-2
clone size: once
J gene: TRBJ2-1
D gene: TRBD2
CDR3 DNA: TGTGCCAGCAGCCAAGGGGGTAGCGGGGGATTGGCGGGTGAGCAGTTCTTC
CDR3 protein: CASSQGGSGGLAGEQFF

V gene: TRBV7-3
clone size: .
J gene: TRBJ2-3
D gene: TRBD2
CDR3 DNA: TGTGCCAGCAGCTTCCATGCCCCAGCGGGGGGATCTAGCACAGATACGCAGTATTTT
CDR3 protein: CASSFHAPAGGSSTDTQYF

V gene: TRBV6-6
clone size: .
J gene: TRBJ2-7
D gene: .
CDR3 DNA: TGTGCCAGCAGTTACTCCCAGGGGATTACCTACGAGCAGTACTTC
CDR3 protein: CASSYSQGITYEQYF

V gene: TRBV7-9
clone size: .
J gene: TRBJ1-2
D gene: .
CDR3 DNA: TGTGCCAGCAGCTTTCTATATTCCGATGGCTACACCTTC
CDR3 protein: CASSFLYSDGYTF

V gene: TRBV18
clone size: .
J gene: TRBJ2-7
D gene: .
CDR3 DNA: TGTGCCAGCTCACCCTGGGCCCGACAAAGCTCCTACGAGCAGTACTTC
CDR3 protein: CASSPWARQSSYEQYF

V gene: TRBV11-2
clone size: .
J gene: TRBJ1-1
D gene: TRBD1
CDR3 DNA: TGTGCCAGCAGCTTAGATCAGAGGGGGCTGGCTTTCTTT
CDR3 protein: CASSLDQRGLAFF

V gene: TRBV4-2
clone size: .
J gene: TRBJ1-2
D gene: .
CDR3 DNA: TGTGCCAGCAGCCAAGATCTCCGGAACTATGGCTACACCTTC
CDR3 protein: CASSQDLRNYGYTF

V gene: TRBV5-8
clone size: .
J gene: TRBJ2-3
D gene: TRBD2
CDR3 DNA: TGTGCCAGCAGGGGACTAGCGGGGGGCCAAATTCGCACAGATACGCAGTATTTT
CDR3 protein: CASRGLAGGQIRTDTQYF

V gene: TRBV28
clone size: .
J gene: TRBJ1-6
D gene: TRBD1
CDR3 DNA: TGTGCCAGCAGTTTCCGGGACAGGGGGTCACCCCTCCACTTT
CDR3 protein: CASSFRDRGSPLHF

V gene: TRBV4-1
clone size: .
J gene: TRBJ1-2
D gene: .
CDR3 DNA: TGCGCCAGCAGCCAAGGGACAAGGGGTGGCTATGGCTACACCTTC
CDR3 protein: CASSQGTRGGYGYTF

V gene: TRBV30
clone size: .
J gene: TRBJ2-7
D gene: TRBD1
CDR3 DNA: TGTGCCTGGAGCCAACTCGGGACAGTTTCCTACGAGCAGTACTTC
CDR3 protein: CAWSQLGTVSYEQYF

V gene: TRBV18
clone size: .
J gene: TRBJ2-1
D gene: .
CDR3 DNA: TGTGCCAGCTCACCTAATCCGGGAAAACATTCCCAGGAGCAGTTCTTC
CDR3 protein: CASSPNPGKHSQEQFF

V gene: TRBV19
clone size: few
J gene: TRBJ1-5
D gene: .
CDR3 DNA: TGTGCCAGTAGTTTCCTCGATCAGCCCCAGCATTTT
CDR3 protein: CASSFLDQPQHF

V gene: TRBV4-2
clone size: .
J gene: TRBJ1-4
D gene: .
CDR3 DNA: TGTGCCAGCAGCCAAGACAATGGGGCGGCTAATGAAAAACTGTTTTTT
CDR3 protein: CASSQDNGAANEKLFF

V gene: TRBV9
clone size: once
J gene: TRBJ1-5
D gene: .
CDR3 DNA: TGTGCCAGCAGCGTAAGCGGGCAGACGAATCAGCCCCAGCATTTT
CDR3 protein: CASSVSGQTNQPQHF

V gene: TRBV18
clone size: once
J gene: TRBJ2-3
D gene: TRBD2
CDR3 DNA: TGTGCCAGCTCACCACGACTAGCGGGGGGGCCAGATACGCAGTATTTT
CDR3 protein: CASSPRLAGGPDTQYF

V gene: TRBV9
clone size: .
J gene: TRBJ1-6
D gene: .
CDR3 DNA: TGTGCCAGCAGCCCCCGCGGGGATTCACCCCTCCACTTT
CDR3 protein: CASSPRGDSPLHF

V gene: TRBV4-3
clone size: .
J gene: TRBJ1-2
D gene: .
CDR3 DNA: TGCGCCAGCAGCCAAAGCGTTGCCCTTCGGTTGAGCTACACCTTC
CDR3 protein: CASSQSVALRLSYTF

V gene: TRBV5-6
clone size: .
J gene: TRBJ1-5
D gene: .
CDR3 DNA: TGTGCCAGCAGCTTGGGAGGAGGGGATCCCCAGCATTTT
CDR3 protein: CASSLGGGDPQHF

V gene: TRBV4-2
clone size: .
J gene: TRBJ1-3
D gene: .
CDR3 DNA: TGTGCCAGCAGCCAAACCGGGACTTCCGGAAACACCATATATTTT
CDR3 protein: CASSQTGTSGNTIYF

V gene: TRBV5-1
clone size: .
J gene: TRBJ2-7
D gene: .
CDR3 DNA: TGCGCCAGCAGCTTGTCCACTGACTACGAGCAGTACTTC
CDR3 protein: CASSLSTDYEQYF

V gene: TRBV10-1
clone size: once
J gene: TRBJ2-7
D gene: TRBD1
CDR3 DNA: TGCGCCAGCAGTGAGTCTAGGACAGGGTATTTCTCCTACGAGCAGTACTTC
CDR3 protein: CASSESRTGYFSYEQYF

V gene: TRBV9
clone size: few
J gene: TRBJ2-3
D gene: .
CDR3 DNA: TGTGCCAGCAGCGTAGTTTCTTCAGATACGCAGTATTTT
CDR3 protein: CASSVVSSDTQYF

V gene: TRBV5-5
clone size: .
J gene: TRBJ1-2
D gene: .
CDR3 DNA: TGTGCCAGCAGCTTGGGTCAGGGAAACTATGGCTACACCTTC
CDR3 protein: CASSLGQGNYGYTF

V gene: TRBV4-2
clone size: .
J gene: TRBJ2-5
D gene: TRBD2
CDR3 DNA: TGTGCCAGCAGCCAAGAGGTTTCGGGAGGATTTCGCGTCGGAGAGACCCAGTACTTC
CDR3 protein: CASSQEVSGGFRVGETQYF

V gene: TRBV9
clone size: .
J gene: TRBJ1-2
D gene: .
CDR3 DNA: TGTGCCAGCACCAGGGCAAGGACGGCGCGGGGCTACACCTTC
CDR3 protein: CASTRARTARGYTF

V gene: TRBV5-1
clone size: once
J gene: TRBJ2-3
D gene: TRBD1
CDR3 DNA: TGCGCCAGCAGAAGGGACAGGAGCACAGATACGCAGTATTTT
CDR3 protein: CASRRDRSTDTQYF

V gene: TRBV19
clone size: .
J gene: TRBJ1-6
D gene: .
CDR3 DNA: TGTGCCAGTAGCCTTCAGGGGAAGGATACCAATTCACCCCTCCACTTT
CDR3 protein: CASSLQGKDTNSPLHF

V gene: TRBV11-2
clone size: .
J gene: TRBJ1-1
D gene: .
CDR3 DNA: TGTGCCAGCAGCTTCAGGCCAGGGAATTGGATGAACACTGAAGCTTTCTTT
CDR3 protein: CASSFRPGNWMNTEAFF

V gene: TRBV19
clone size: .
J gene: TRBJ1-5
D gene: .
CDR3 DNA: TGTGCCAGTAGTACCTACAGTTCCAATCAGCCCCAGCATTTT
CDR3 protein: CASSTYSSNQPQHF

V gene: TRBV9
clone size: .
J gene: TRBJ1-2
D gene: TRBD1
CDR3 DNA: TGTGCCAGCAGCGTAGGGGGGACAGGGCCTCTCGGCTACACCTTC
CDR3 protein: CASSVGGTGPLGYTF

V gene: TRBV7-9
clone size: once
J gene: TRBJ2-7
D gene: TRBD1
CDR3 DNA: TGTGCCAGCAGCTCCCGGGGCCCCGGGACAGCACCATACGAGCAGTACTTC
CDR3 protein: CASSSRGPGTAPYEQYF

V gene: TRBV10-2
clone size: few
J gene: TRBJ2-2
D gene: TRBD1
CDR3 DNA: TGCGCCAGCAGTCCACAGGGGGCTGGCACCGGGGAGCTGTTTTTT
CDR3 protein: CASSPQGAGTGELFF

V gene: TRBV18
clone size: .
J gene: TRBJ2-5
D gene: .
CDR3 DNA: TGTGCCAGCTCACAGGGCCTCACTCTACGGGAGCAGTACTTC
CDR3 protein: CASSQGLTLREQYF

V gene: TRBV7-9
clone size: .
J gene: TRBJ2-6
D gene: .
CDR3 DNA: TGTGCCAGCAGATCCCCAGTCTCTGGGGCCAACGTCCTGACTTTC
CDR3 protein: CASRSPVSGANVLTF

V gene: TRBV28
clone size: .
J gene: TRBJ2-7
D gene: .
CDR3 DNA: TGTGCCAGCAGTTTCGCGGCGGGAATGTACTTC
CDR3 protein: CASSFAAGMYF

V gene: TRBV9
clone size: .
J gene: TRBJ1-1
D gene: .
CDR3 DNA: TGTGCCAGCAGCGCCATCTTAGGACAGACTGAAGCTTTCTTT
CDR3 protein: CASSAILGQTEAFF

V gene: TRBV7-2
clone size: .
J gene: TRBJ2-5
D gene: TRBD2
CDR3 DNA: TGTGCCAGCAGCTTAACCGGGACTAGTGGGCAAGAGACCCAGTACTTC
CDR3 protein: CASSLTGTSGQETQYF

V gene: TRBV5-1
clone size: .
J gene: TRBJ2-7
D gene: .
CDR3 DNA: TGCGCCAGCAGCCCTTACTCGACAGGACCCTACGAGCAGTACTTC
CDR3 protein: CASSPYSTGPYEQYF

V gene: TRBV11-3
clone size: .
J gene: TRBJ2-7
D gene: .
CDR3 DNA: TGTGCCAGCAGCTTTGGCAGAAACTACGAGCAGTACTTC
CDR3 protein: CASSFGRNYEQYF

V gene: TRBV7-9
clone size: .
J gene: TRBJ1-1
D gene: TRBD1
CDR3 DNA: TGTGCCAGCAGCTTCGGGACAGGGACCCTGGGCACTGAAGCTTTCTTT
CDR3 protein: CASSFGTGTLGTEAFF

V gene: TRBV2
clone size: .
J gene: TRBJ2-3
D gene: .
CDR3 DNA: TGTGCCAGCAGAGTGATCGGAGATACGCAGTATTTT
CDR3 protein: CASRVIGDTQYF

V gene: TRBV7-9
clone size: .
J gene: TRBJ2-3
D gene: .
CDR3 DNA: TGTGCCAGCAGCTTATTGACAGCGACGATCCACACAGATACGCAGTATTTT
CDR3 protein: CASSLLTATIHTDTQYF

V gene: TRBV19
clone size: few
J gene: TRBJ2-7
D gene: TRBD1
CDR3 DNA: TGTGCCAGTAGACCGGGACAGGGGTCTCACGAGCAGTACTTC
CDR3 protein: CASRPGQGSHEQYF

V gene: TRBV6-1
clone size: .
J gene: TRBJ2-7
D gene: .
CDR3 DNA: TGTGCCAGCAGTGCCTCGTTTCCCCCCTACGAGCAGTACTTC
CDR3 protein: CASSASFPPYEQYF

V gene: TRBV19
clone size: .
J gene: TRBJ1-1
D gene: .
CDR3 DNA: TGTGCCAGCGTCGACAGACGACGGGAGAGGACTGAAGCTTTCTTT
CDR3 protein: CASVDRRRERTEAFF

V gene: TRBV19
clone size: .
J gene: TRBJ2-7
D gene: TRBD1
CDR3 DNA: TGTGCCAGCATGGGAGACAGGGCCTACGAGCAGTACTTC
CDR3 protein: CASMGDRAYEQYF